The following is a T cell receptor beta chain sequence with its context. Antigen: not known. TCRdb reprocessed the RT-PCR reads via MiXCR and lists one record per CDR3 protein. The data show around 490,000 distinct CDR3 sequences, with 7.6% seen just once and 10% to 15% held by the top ten. This record belongs to a study of response to subunit inactivated influenza vaccine. Study outcomes and limitations: Researchers suggested that each seasonal influenza vaccination recruits few new T cells.

The CDR3 has 14 amino acids. In germline, CDR1 is MNHNS, CDR2 SASEGT. Trimming took off 6 bases at V and 5 bases at J, with 14 bases between the two ends. The sample was PBMCs from blood, taken around 25 months after vaccination. The chain joins TRBV6-1 to TRBJ1-5; no firm D call. The TCR originated in a man aged 45-69 years who received an inactivated influenza vaccine. This CDR3 reads CASSRAGAYQPQHF. CDR3 bases: TGTGCCAGCAGCCGTGCGGGTGCGTATCAGCCCCAGCATTTT.